Presented here are 28 T cell receptor beta chains from one specimen sequenced in a study of long-term antiretroviral therapy in people with HIV. Sequencing used immunoSEQ v3.0 at survey level. Only in-frame clones appear in the TCRdb table, and some are missing; sequencing was by immunoSEQ multiplex PCR. This table has about 25,000 clones, 80% to 95% appearing once. Sequences were derived from unsorted PBMCs, sampled 7.6 years after starting antiretroviral therapy. The receptors here all came from a woman in her 40s with HIV.

The V call is TRBV11-3, the J call TRBJ1-3; no firm D call. CDR1 SGHNT and CDR2 YENEEA come from the germline V gene. Trimming pared 5 bases from V and 4 bases from J, leaving 9 bases between. The CDR3 extends over 13 amino acids. Here the CDR3 DNA reads TGTGCCAGCAGCCCCGATCGGGGAAACACCATATATTTT. Its protein product is CASSPDRGNTIYF.

The chain links TRBV30 to TRBJ2-7, with TRBD1 matching over 8 bases. The CDR3 is made up of 12 amino acids. V shed 2 bases, J shed 13 bases, and the junction held 10 bases outside the gene matches. CDR1 and CDR2 from the germline V gene are GTSNPN and SVGIG (reference sequence). CDR3 sequence (DNA): TGTGCCTGGAGTCACACTCGGACAGGGAACTACTTC. Translating gives CAWSHTRTGNYF.

The gene calls are TRBV5-4 and TRBJ1-2; D is unclear. The V end lost 0 bases, the J end lost 4 bases, and 7 bases lay between the germline ends. Germline CDR1 SGHNT, CDR2 YYREEE (reference sequence). This CDR3 is 13 amino acids long. This CDR3 reads CASSLGTVYGYTF. CDR3 nucleotide sequence: TGTGCCAGCAGCTTGGGGACGGTCTATGGCTACACCTTC. The variable domain in full, with the rest retrieved from reference TRBV5-4 and TRBJ1-2, is ETGVTQSPTHLIKTRGQQVTLRCSSQSGHNTVSWYQQALGQGPQFIFQYYREEENGRGNFPPRFSGLQFPNYSSELNVNALELDDSALYLCASSLGTVYGYTFGSGTRLTVV.

CDR3 in amino acids: CASSEIGTFLDQPQHF. The CDR3 DNA sequence: TGTGCCAGCAGTGAAATAGGCACTTTTCTAGATCAGCCCCAGCATTTT. The chain employs TRBV6-1 and TRBJ1-5, with D hard to call. Looked up from germline, CDR1 is MNHNS and CDR2 is SASEGT. Trimming shortened V by 2 bases and J by 5 bases, and 16 bases separated the two germline ends. The CDR3 loop spans 16 amino acids.

This clone has just one count. The chain links TRBV4-3 to TRBJ1-2, with D perhaps matching TRBD1 (6 bases). Per the germline V gene, CDR1 is LGHNA and CDR2 is YSLEER. The CDR3 extends over 15 amino acids. The V and J ends lost 0 bases and 8 bases respectively, with 16 bases between them. The CDR3 bases are TGCGCCAGCAGCCAAGAAAAAGGGGGACAATACGGCTACACCTTC. This gives the protein CASSQEKGGQYGYTF.

This chain uses TRBV2 with TRBJ1-2; D may be TRBD1 (6 bases). Germline V lookup: CDR1 SNHLY, CDR2 FYNNEI. The CDR3 runs to 16 residues. The V end lost 6 bases, the J end lost 8 bases, and 25 bases lay between the germline ends. The CDR3 sequence: CASRVPGGQSLGGYTF. The CDR3 bases are TGTGCCAGCAGAGTTCCCGGGGGGCAAAGCCTGGGAGGCTACACCTTC.

The chain employs TRBV5-6 and TRBJ2-7; 7 positions agree with TRBD1. Germline trimming cut 4 bases from V and 2 bases from J; bases unmatched to any gene: 6. This CDR3 has 14 amino acids. CDR1 SGHDT and CDR2 YYEEEE come from the germline V gene. CDR3 region: CASSNRQGTYEQYF. The DNA for the CDR3 is TGTGCCAGCAGCAATAGACAGGGCACCTACGAGCAGTACTTC.

This rearrangement joins TRBV7-9 to TRBJ2-2, with D perhaps being TRBD1 or TRBD2 (6 bases each). Between the trimmed V and J ends, which lost 5 bases and 4 bases, there was a span of 17 bases. Per the germline V gene, CDR1 is SEHNR and CDR2 is FQNEAQ (reference sequence). This CDR3 region has 16 residues. CDR3 protein: CASSTLGGPSTGELFF. The CDR3 DNA follows: TGTGCCAGCAGCACCCTGGGGGGCCCGTCCACCGGGGAGCTGTTTTTT.

This clone appeared a few times. The chain combines TRBV6-1 with TRBJ2-1; D gene unclear. Trimming took 2 bases from V and 4 from J, leaving 9 bases between them. The CDR3 length is 14 residues. CDR1 MNHNS and CDR2 SASEGT come from the germline V gene. The CDR3 bases are TGTGCCAGCAGTGAATTAAGCGATTACAATGAGCAGTTCTTC. It yields the protein CASSELSDYNEQFF.

This clone was seen just once. V and J are TRBV6-5 and TRBJ1-1; D gene uncertain. This CDR3 has 13 residues. Germline-derived CDR1 and CDR2 are MNHEY and SVGAGI. V was clipped by 7 bases and J by 6 bases, with 15 bases between them. In DNA, the CDR3 is TGTGCCAGCACCACCAATCGGGTCTCTGAAGCTTTCTTT. Translation: CASTTNRVSEAFF.

This chain uses TRBV5-1 with TRBJ2-7; a weak D match, TRBD1 (5 bases). Looked up from germline, CDR1 is SGHRS and CDR2 is YFSETQ. V lost 3 bases and J lost 4, with 20 bases in between. This CDR3 is built from 16 residues. Here the CDR3 reads CASSCPEWGGCYEQYF. The DNA of the CDR3 is TGCGCCAGCAGCTGCCCTGAGTGGGGCGGCTGTTACGAGCAGTACTTC.

J is TRBJ1-1 and V is TRBV7-9; 8 nucleotides agree with TRBD1. Germline CDR1 and CDR2: SEHNR and FQNEAQ (reference sequence). The CDR3 covers 17 residues. The junction had 16 bases not matched to a gene; V was cut back by 5 bases and J by 5 bases. In DNA form, the CDR3 reads TGTGCCAGCAGCCTGGGGACAGGCCCCACCTTTTTTACTGAAGCTTTCTTT. Its protein product is CASSLGTGPTFFTEAFF. Looking up the rest from reference TRBV7-9 and TRBJ1-1 gives the full variable domain: DTGVSQNPRHKITKRGQNVTFRCDPISEHNRLYWYRQTLGQGPEFLTYFQNEAQLEKSRLLSDRFSAERPKGSFSTLEIQRTEQGDSAMYLCASSLGTGPTFFTEAFFGQGTRLTVV.

CDR3 in DNA: TGTGCCACCAGCAGGGGGGGACAGGGATCCCACGAGCAGTACTTC. This gives the protein CATSRGGQGSHEQYF. This chain links TRBV15 with TRBJ2-7, with 9 bases matching TRBD1. CDR3 length: 15 residues. After removal of 3 bases from V and 5 bases from J, the junction contained 8 bases not matched to a gene. Germline CDR1 LNHNV, CDR2 YYDKDF (reference sequence).

The sample holds a few counts of this clone. V usage is TRBV30 and J usage is TRBJ2-5; D not resolved. The CDR3 consists of 12 residues. In germline, CDR1 is GTSNPN, CDR2 SVGIG (reference sequence). The V end lost 0 bases, the J end lost 5 bases, and 7 bases lay between the germline ends. DNA of the CDR3: TGTGCCTGGAGTGTAGGTGGCGAGACCCAGTACTTC. This encodes CAWSVGGETQYF.

This chain uses TRBV7-2 with TRBJ2-7, with D tentatively TRBD2 (5 bases). The CDR3 runs 15 residues. Germline assignment: CDR1 SGHTA and CDR2 FQGNSA. Trimming removed 5 bases at V and 5 bases at J, with 19 bases between. CDR3 bases: TGTGCCAGCAGCATAACGGCAGGTCGGAGGAACGAGCAGTACTTC. It encodes CASSITAGRRNEQYF. The full variable domain, with the rest looked up from reference TRBV7-2 and TRBJ2-7, is GAGVSQSPSNKVTEKGKDVELRCDPISGHTALYWYRQSLGQGLEFLIYFQGNSAPDKSGLPSDRFSAERTGGSVSTLTIQRTQQEDSAVYLCASSITAGRRNEQYFGPGTRLTVT.

The chain joins TRBV9 to TRBJ1-1; maybe TRBD1 (5 bases). Trimming left V 3 bases short and J 5 bases short, with 14 bases between. Per germline, CDR1 SGDLS and CDR2 YYNGEE. The length of the CDR3 is 14 residues. CDR3 bases: TGTGCCAGCAGCGAAGGACAAGGGCCTACTGAAGCTTTCTTT. Its translation: CASSEGQGPTEAFF.

The V and J genes are TRBV6-1 and TRBJ1-4, with D unclear. The germline CDR1 and CDR2 sequences are MNHNS and SASEGT. This CDR3 region has 13 residues. V was clipped by 7 bases and J by 4 bases, with 10 bases between them. The CDR3 DNA reads as TGTGCCAGCAATCGAGGGCTTAATGAAAAACTGTTTTTT. Its translation is CASNRGLNEKLFF.

The gene calls are TRBV13 and TRBJ1-3; 7 bases align to TRBD1. Losses at the gene ends were 2 bases for V and 4 bases for J; bases not matched to a gene: 2. Germline CDR1 and CDR2: PRHDT and FYEKMQ (reference sequence). This CDR3 is built from 14 residues. CDR3 sequence (DNA): TGTGCCAGCAGCTTATGGGACAGAGGAAACACCATATATTTT. Its protein is CASSLWDRGNTIYF.

The V gene is TRBV30, the J gene TRBJ1-4; 7 nucleotides align to TRBD1. Germline V gene sequence: CDR1 GTSNPN, CDR2 SVGIG (reference sequence). CDR3 length: 12 amino acids. The trim removed 0 bases at V and 10 bases at J, leaving 2 bases unmatched. The CDR3 sequence: CAWSVAGGKLFF. CDR3 nucleotides: TGTGCCTGGAGTGTGGCAGGGGGAAAACTGTTTTTT.

The chain uses TRBV7-9 and TRBJ1-2, with TRBD1 as a possible D gene (6 bases). Per germline, CDR1 SEHNR and CDR2 FQNEAQ (reference sequence). Trimming took off 5 bases at V and 0 bases at J, with 10 bases between the two ends. This CDR3 spans 14 amino acids. The CDR3 loop is CASSPGTPNYGYTF. Here the CDR3 DNA reads TGTGCCAGCAGCCCCGGGACACCTAACTATGGCTACACCTTC.

The V call is TRBV5-5, the J call TRBJ2-3; the D gene is possibly TRBD2 (5 bases). V was trimmed by 2 bases and J by 1 base, leaving 11 bases between them. The CDR3 sequence is 15 residues long. Germline loops: CDR1 SGHKS, CDR2 YYEKEE (reference sequence). This chain's CDR3 is CASSFGRGGTDTQYF. In DNA form, the CDR3 reads TGTGCCAGCAGCTTCGGCCGGGGAGGCACAGATACGCAGTATTTT.

This clone was observed a single time. The rearrangement links TRBV19 to TRBJ2-1; no clear D. V lost 8 bases to trimming and J lost 9 bases, with 14 bases between them. CDR1 and CDR2 (germline): LNHDA, SQIVND (reference sequence). This CDR3 contains 12 residues. DNA of the CDR3: TGTGCCAGTTTCTCCAGGTCAGGTGAGCAGTTCTTC. As protein: CASFSRSGEQFF.

This chain joins TRBV5-4 and TRBJ2-7; D may be TRBD1 (5 bases). The CDR3 has 17 amino acids. V was pared by 1 base and J by 0 bases, with 17 bases between. CDR1 SGHNT and CDR2 YYREEE come from the germline V gene (reference sequence). The chain's CDR3 is CASSLKSGWGSSYEQYF. The DNA of the CDR3 is TGTGCCAGCAGCTTGAAGTCAGGGTGGGGAAGCTCCTACGAGCAGTACTTC.

The chain carries TRBV5-4 and TRBJ2-1; D gene unclear. V was clipped by 1 base and J by 7 bases, with 6 bases between them. The germline V gene has CDR1 SGHNT and CDR2 YYREEE (reference sequence). The CDR3 is 12 amino acids. CDR3: CASSLRRNEQFF. As DNA, the CDR3 is TGTGCCAGCAGCTTGAGGCGGAATGAGCAGTTCTTC.

The rearrangement uses TRBV29-1 and TRBJ1-1; TRBD1 agrees at 9 bases. The germline gives CDR1 SQVTM, CDR2 ANQGSEA. The CDR3 contains 14 residues. The J segment lost 3 bases and the V segment lost 4 bases, leaving 6 bases of the junction unmatched. CDR3 region: CSVGGTGKYTEAFF. DNA for the CDR3: TGCAGCGTTGGAGGGACAGGGAAGTACACTGAAGCTTTCTTT.

V and J are TRBV27 and TRBJ1-6; 7 positions match TRBD1. V gave up 7 bases and J gave up 0 bases; unmatched junction bases: 9. CDR3 length equals 17 residues. Germline CDR1 MNHEY, CDR2 SMNVEV (reference sequence). CDR3 residues: CASTLNRDSSYNSPLHF. The CDR3 DNA reads TGTGCCAGCACCCTAAACAGGGACAGCTCCTATAATTCACCCCTCCACTTT.

This clone has only one observation. This chain links TRBV2 with TRBJ2-1, with 12 bases fitting TRBD1. Germline V lookup: CDR1 SNHLY, CDR2 FYNNEI. The CDR3 consists of 15 residues. V lost 5 bases to trimming and J lost 9 bases; unmatched junction nucleotides: 8. The CDR3 DNA reads TGTGCCAGCAGTCCCCCGGGACAGGGGGCCCCTGAGCAGTTCTTC. Amino acid sequence: CASSPPGQGAPEQFF.

The V call is TRBV7-2, the J call TRBJ2-7; 11 nucleotides line up with TRBD2. CDR1 is SGHTA and CDR2 is FQGNSA in the germline V gene. The ends lost 5 bases at V and 5 bases at J; junction bases unmatched: 8. The CDR3 contains 15 residues. CDR3 amino acids: CASSPVSGGADEQYF. The CDR3 DNA reads TGTGCCAGCAGCCCGGTTAGCGGGGGGGCCGACGAGCAGTACTTC.